Listed below are T cell receptor delta chains from one sample, sequenced in a study of gamma-delta chains in newborns, infants, children. TCRdb reanalysed the reads with CATT. The table lists just over 3,000 delta-chain clones, about 9.4% of them singletons, with 9.5% to 11% in the top ten. The material sequenced was blood. The receptor source for this set is a child who was a newborn, infant or young child, either healthy, febrile or measles-vaccinated (not recorded which). CDR3s include the opening cysteine and the closing phenylalanine or tryptophan. A D gene is named only where the DNA matches it firmly. Not all rows give a size; the values are once, few, many and, for expanded clones, a class.

J gene | clone size | V gene | CDR3 length | D gene | CDR3 DNA | CDR3 protein
TRDJ3 | large | TRDV2 | 19 | TRDD3 | TGTGCCTGTGACACCTTACTGGGGGTGAGCTCCTGGGACACCCGACAGATGTTTTTC | CACDTLLGVSSWDTRQMFF
TRDJ1 | medium-sized | TRDV1 | 17 | . | TGTGCTCTTGGAGGCTTCCTACTGGGGGTTTACACCGATAAACTCATCTTT | CALGGFLLGVYTDKLIF
TRDJ1 | medium-sized | TRDV1 | 19 | TRDD3 | TGTGCTCTTGGGGAACTAGCGGGGGATACGCGAAGGTCTAGTAATAAACTCATCTTT | CALGELAGDTRRSSNKLIF
TRDJ3 | large | TRDV2 | 17 | TRDD3 | TGTGCCTGTGACGTACTGGGGGGCTCCTGGGACACCCGACAGATGTTTTTC | CACDVLGGSWDTRQMFF
TRDJ3 | medium-sized | TRDV2 | 15 | . | TGTGCCTGTGACGCCGTAGCCTGGGACACCCGACAGATGTTTTTC | CACDAVAWDTRQMFF
TRDJ2 | . | TRDV2 | 14 | TRDD3 | TGTGCCTGTGACACGTGGGGGAGTACAGCACAACTCTTCTTT | CACDTWGSTAQLFF
TRDJ1 | medium-sized | TRDV2 | 17 | TRDD3 | TGTGCCTGTGACATTCTGGGGGATACGCGCGTTCCTGATAAACTCATCTTT | CACDILGDTRVPDKLIF
TRDJ2 | medium-sized | TRDV1 | 15 | . | TGTGCTCTTGGGGAAACCCCGATACGGAGGGCACAACTCTTCTTT | CALGETPIRRAQLFF
TRDJ1 | medium-sized | TRDV2 | 15 | TRDD3 | TGTGCCTGTGACACCAAACTGGGGGATACCGATAAACTCATCTTT | CACDTKLGDTDKLIF
TRDJ3 | medium-sized | TRDV2 | 20 | TRDD3 | TGTGCCTGTGACTCCTCCTCTGGACTGGGGGATACCTGGGACACCCGACAGATGTTTTTC | CACDSSSGLGDTWDTRQMFF
TRDJ3 | medium-sized | TRDV2 | 17 | . | TGTGCCTGTGACACGGGGAGGAGCTCCTGGGACACCCGACAGATGTTTTTC | CACDTGRSSWDTRQMFF
TRDJ2 | large | TRDV2 | 17 | TRDD3 | TGTGCCTGTGACGGGCCACTGGGGGATACGGGGACAGCACAACTCTTCTTT | CACDGPLGDTGTAQLFF
TRDJ3 | medium-sized | TRDV2 | 22 | TRDD3 | TGTGCCTGGGATCCTCTGGCTACTGGGGGATACCCCCGCTCCTGGGACACCCGACAGATGTTTTTC | CAWDPLATGGYPRSWDTRQMFF
TRDJ3 | medium-sized | TRDV2 | 17 | TRDD3 | TGTGCCTGTGACACCGTGGGGGATACCTGGGACACCCGACAGATGTTTTTC | CACDTVGDTWDTRQMFF
TRDJ2 | large | TRDV2 | 16 | TRDD3 | TGTGCCTGTGACATACTGGGGGATACTTTGACAGCACAACTCTTCTTT | CACDILGDTLTAQLFF
TRDJ2 | large | TRDV2 | 15 | TRDD3 | TGTGCCTGTGACGTACTGGGGGATTTGACAGCACAACTCTTCTTT | CACDVLGDLTAQLFF
TRDJ2 | few | TRDV1 | 14 | . | . | CALGLGIGTAQLFF
TRDJ3 | large | TRDV2 | 16 | . | TGTGCCTGTGACCGCCCCAGCTCCTGGGACACCCGACAGATGTTTTTC | CACDRPSSWDTRQMFF
TRDJ2 | medium-sized | TRDV1 | 19 | . | TGTGCTCTTGGGGCCCTCCCAGGCGGTCCCCGGGCTTTGACAGCACAACTCTTCTTT | CALGALPGGPRALTAQLFF
TRDJ2 | . | TRDV3 | 15 | TRDD3 | TGTGCCTTTGTACTGGGGGATACTTTGACAGCACAACTCTTCTTT | CAFVLGDTLTAQLFF
TRDJ3 | medium-sized | TRDV2 | 18 | . | TGTGCCTGTGACACCGAGTGGGGTTTCTCCTGGGACACCCGACAGATGTTTTTC | CACDTEWGFSWDTRQMFF
TRDJ1 | medium-sized | TRAV29/DV5 | 15 | . | TGTGCAGCAAGCATGGTCCCGGGGGACACCGATAAACTCATCTTT | CAASMVPGDTDKLIF
TRDJ3 | few | TRAV29/DV5 | 20 | TRDD3 | TGTGCAGCAAGCCCGGGCCACTGGGGGATTACCGGCTGGGGCACCCGACAGATGTTTTTC | CAASPGHWGITGWGTRQMFF
TRDJ1 | medium-sized | TRAV29/DV5 | 15 | . | TGTGCAGCAAGCGATGGGACGTCGTACACCGATAAACTCATCTTT | CAASDGTSYTDKLIF
TRDJ1 | few | TRDV2 | 17 | TRDD3 | TGTGCCTGTGATCGCTTACTGGGGGTCCCGTACACCGATAAACTCATCTTT | CACDRLLGVPYTDKLIF
TRDJ3 | . | TRDV2 | 19 | TRDD3 | TGTGCCCGTGACACCGTACTGGGGGATATCTCCTGGGACGCCCGACAGATGTTTTTC | CARDTVLGDISWDARQMFF
TRDJ2 | large | TRDV2 | 18 | TRDD3 | TGTGCCTGTGACACCGCGGGGGATAAGGGCCAGGTGACAGCACAACTCTTCTTT | CACDTAGDKGQVTAQLFF
TRDJ3 | large | TRDV2 | 17 | TRDD3 | TGTGCCTGTGACCATACTGGGGACTCCTGGGACACCCGACAGATGTTTTTC | CACDHTGDSWDTRQMFF
TRDJ1 | medium-sized | TRDV1 | 18 | TRDD3 | TGTGCTCTTAGACCCGGCGGTACTGGGGGAGAACCCACCGATAAACTCATCTTT | CALRPGGTGGEPTDKLIF
TRDJ1 | few | TRDV1 | 20 | TRDD3 | TGTGCTCTTGGGGAAGCGGGATTTTTCCGACCCCTGGGGGATACCGATAAACTCATCTTT | CALGEAGFFRPLGDTDKLIF
TRDJ2 | large | TRDV2 | 16 | TRDD3 | TGTGCCTGTGACACCGGGGGATACAATTTGACAGCACAACTCTTCTTT | CACDTGGYNLTAQLFF
TRDJ3 | medium-sized | TRDV2 | 21 | . | TGTGCCTGTGACACCGCCGCCTCTGCGGGGCCCTACTCCTGGGACACCCGACAGATGTTTTTC | CACDTAASAGPYSWDTRQMFF
TRDJ1 | medium-sized | TRDV2 | 11 | . | TGTGCCTGTGACACCGAGGATAAACTCATCTTT | CACDTEDKLIF
TRDJ3 | . | TRDV2 | 21 | TRDD3 | TGTGCCTGTGACAAGGTAATGGGGGACCCACGGAGCTCCTGGGGCACCCGACAGATGTTTTTC | CACDKVMGDPRSSWGTRQMFF
TRDJ3 | medium-sized | TRDV2 | 18 | . | TGTGCCTGTGACACCGTGGGGATGGGCTCCTGGGACACCCGACAGATGTTTTTC | CACDTVGMGSWDTRQMFF
TRDJ2 | medium-sized | TRDV1 | 16 | TRDD3 | TGTGCTCTTGGGGACTGGGGGTCCGCTTTGACAGCACAACTCTTCTTT | CALGDWGSALTAQLFF
TRDJ3 | few | TRDV2 | 19 | TRDD3 | TGTGCCTGTGACACAACTGGGGGATACAGCTCCTGGGACACCCGACAGATGTTTTTC | CACDTTGGYSSWDTRQMFF
TRDJ3 | . | TRDV2 | 20 | TRDD3 | TGTGCCTGTGACGCCGTAAGTACTGGGGGAAGCTCCTGGGACACCCGACAGATGTTTTTC | CACDAVSTGGSSWDTRQMFF
TRDJ3 | medium-sized | TRDV2 | 22 | TRDD3 | TGTGCCTGTGACAGTAACTGGGGGATACCACTACTCAGCTCCTGGGACACCCGACAGATGTTTTTC | CACDSNWGIPLLSSWDTRQMFF
TRDJ3 | medium-sized | TRDV2 | 17 | TRDD3 | TGTGCCTGTGAGTACTGGGGGAGCTCCTGGGACACCCGACAGATGTTTTTC | CACEYWGSSWDTRQMFF
TRDJ1 | . | TRDV2 | 14 | TRDD3 | TGTGCCTGTGACACCGTGGGATACGGCGATGAACTCATCTTT | CACDTVGYGDELIF
TRDJ2 | medium-sized | TRDV2 | 16 | TRDD3 | TGTGCCTGTTTTTACTGGGGGATACGGGGGACAGCACAACTCTTCTTT | CACFYWGIRGTAQLFF
TRDJ3 | few | TRDV2 | 19 | TRDD3 | TGTGCCTGTGACACCACTGGGGGTGTCCGCTCCTGGGACACCCGACAGATGTTTTTC | CACDTTGGVRSWDTRQMFF
TRDJ3 | medium-sized | TRDV2 | 19 | TRDD3 | TGTGCCTGTGACCCTCTGTACTGGGGGATACCCTGGGACACCCGACAGATGTTTTTC | CACDPLYWGIPWDTRQMFF
TRDJ1 | large | TRDV2 | 14 | TRDD3 | TGTGCCTGTGACACCGGGGGATACGCCGATAAACTCATCTTT | CACDTGGYADKLIF
TRDJ3 | few | TRDV2 | 20 | . | TGTGCCTGTGACACCGGAGGGATTCGGCTGAGCTCCTGGGCCACCCGACAGATGTTTTTC | CACDTGGIRLSSWATRQMFF